A single sample gave rise to the 5 T cell receptor beta chains below, sequenced in a study of vaccination and CD4 T cells after COVID-19 (dated by TCRdb to about 2022). According to the study, the label for this sample's treatment or condition signals: roughly 10-day PBMC culture with coronavirus spike peptide pools or control peptides (ViraFEST assay). No antigen has been identified for these receptors. Receptor libraries were prepared by PCR. TCRdb lists the instrument as Illumina iSeq 100. DNA from cultured CD4+ T cells was subjected to TCR sequencing with the Oncomine TCR Beta short-read assay at the Johns Hopkins FTIC core. Using fastp at Q25 and MiXCR, TCRdb reprocessed the public reads and kept productive beta chains. Records with the same CDR3 protein are collapsed into one entry carrying the most frequent genes and DNA. This sample holds 10,000 to 15,000 distinct CDR3 sequences; roughly 48% were observed only once. The top ten clonotypes cover approximately 25% of the sample.

The sample was CD4+ T cells from blood, cultured in vitro. The receptors derive from a human donor who had recovered from COVID-19.

This clonotype was observed a handful of times. The chain combines TRBV28 with TRBJ1-1; 10 positions agree with TRBD1. The CDR3 loop spans 12 amino acids. V shed 5 bases and J 13 bases; nucleotides not matched to a gene: 7. Germline V CDR1 and CDR2: MDHEN, SYDVKM. The CDR3 DNA follows: TGTGCCAGCAGTCTCACCGGGGACAGGGGTTTCTTT. It translates to CASSLTGDRGFF.

The chain employs TRBV24-1 and TRBJ1-4; D ambiguous. Germline V lookup: CDR1 KGHDR, CDR2 SFDVKD. V dropped 10 bases and J dropped 4 bases, with 15 bases sitting between them. The CDR3 sequence is 14 residues long. This CDR3 is CATTSTSGNEKLFF. CDR3 coding DNA: TGTGCCACTACTTCGACCTCAGGTAATGAAAAACTGTTTTTT.

This clonotype was detected a few times. The CDR3 nucleotides read TGCGCCAGCAGCCCCGACACCTCTGGAAACACCATATATTTT. This gives the protein CASSPDTSGNTIYF. The chain uses TRBV5-1 and TRBJ1-3; D unclear. The CDR3 consists of 14 residues. The V gene's germline CDR1 is SGHRS and CDR2 YFSETQ. Deletions cut 4 bases from V and 0 bases from J, with 8 bases between.

The chain carries TRBV5-1 and TRBJ2-7; D assignment may be TRBD1 or TRBD2 (6 bases each). The V gene's germline CDR1 is SGHRS and CDR2 YFSETQ. CDR3 length: 14 residues. Trimming took 2 bases from V and 5 from J, leaving 14 bases between them. The CDR3: CASSFIQGGDEQYF. The CDR3 DNA reads TGCGCCAGCAGCTTTATACAGGGAGGTGACGAGCAGTACTTC.

The chain employs TRBV20-1 and TRBJ1-2, with 8 bases identical to TRBD1. Losses at the gene ends were 3 bases for V and 6 bases for J; bases not matched to a gene: 12. The CDR3 length is 15 residues. Per the germline V gene, CDR1 is DFQATT and CDR2 is SNEGSKA (reference sequence). CDR3 sequence reads: CSASQPAGGINGYTF. CDR3 coding DNA: TGCAGTGCTAGTCAACCCGCAGGGGGCATAAATGGCTACACCTTC.